The 5 T cell receptor beta chains below were found in one sample sequenced in a study of siplizumab effects on memory and regulatory T cells. Only in-frame clones appear in the TCRdb table, and some are missing; sequencing was by immunoSEQ multiplex PCR. The sample lists 87,000 or so clones; around 94% were seen once. The sample taken for sequencing was non-Treg CD4+ T cells sorted from blood. The receptors stem from a human donor in good health.

The chain has TRBV4-2 and TRBJ2-7; D perhaps matches TRBD1 (5 bases). This CDR3 comprises 13 residues. Per the germline V gene, CDR1 is LGHNA and CDR2 is YNFKEQ. V was cut by 0 bases and J by 3 bases, with 6 bases left in between. CDR3 residues: CASSQEGRYEQYF. CDR3 coding DNA: TGTGCCAGCAGCCAAGAGGGGCGCTACGAGCAGTACTTC.

The J gene is TRBJ2-3, the V gene TRBV5-1; 16 bases agree with TRBD2. The V gene end was trimmed by 2 bases and the J gene end by 4 bases; junction bases not matched to a gene: 4. This CDR3 comprises 17 residues. Germline V gene data show CDR1 as SGHRS and CDR2 as YFSETQ. CDR3 coding DNA: TGCGCCAGCAGCTTAGGGACTAGCGGGAGGGCCTCAGATACGCAGTATTTT. Translation gives CASSLGTSGRASDTQYF.

The J gene is TRBJ1-6, the V gene TRBV9; 7 bases are a match to TRBD1. Germline V lookup: CDR1 SGDLS, CDR2 YYNGEE. CDR3 length: 15 residues. Unmatched junction bases numbered 11, after V lost 7 bases and J lost 7 bases. CDR3 residues: CASGHRGGWNSPLHF. CDR3 DNA: TGTGCCAGCGGTCACAGGGGTGGGTGGAATTCACCCCTCCACTTT.

This clone was detected only a few times. The V and J genes are TRBV10-1 and TRBJ1-5; no clear D gene. Germline V gene sequence: CDR1 WNHNN, CDR2 SYGVQD (reference sequence). The V and J ends lost 2 bases and 7 bases respectively, with 9 bases between them. This CDR3 spans 13 amino acids. The CDR3 reads CASSEGIGQPQHF. The CDR3 DNA sequence: TGCGCCAGCAGTGAGGGGATCGGGCAGCCCCAGCATTTT.

The chain links TRBV6-6 to TRBJ2-7; the match to TRBD2 covers 13 bases. This CDR3 region has 14 residues. Losses at the gene ends were 6 bases for V and 5 bases for J; bases not matched to a gene: 4. Germline CDR1 and CDR2: MNHNY and SVGAGI (reference sequence). The DNA for the CDR3 is TGTGCCAGCAGACCAGGACTAGCGGGAGACGAGCAGTACTTC. Translated, it gives CASRPGLAGDEQYF.